These T cell receptor beta chains were read from a single sample in a study of ipilimumab plus nivolumab after autologous stem cell transplantation. The table came from immunoSEQ multiplex PCR; TCRdb's copy has only in-frame clones and leaves some out. The profile shows fewer than 95,000 clones, approximately 83% of them singletons. The specimen was PBMCs, collected in a trial of ipilimumab plus nivolumab as post-transplant consolidation. The receptors come from a male donor with diffuse large B-cell lymphoma. Each CDR3 is given with its conserved first and last residue. Each record gives: J gene, D gene, clone size, V gene, CDR3 protein, CDR3 DNA. A D gene is named only where the DNA matches it firmly. Clone size is stated in some rows and not others, as once, few, many or a class when expanded.

TRBJ2-7	NA	NA	TRBV25-1	CASRLQVFYEQYF	TGTGCCAGCAGACTACAGGTGTTCTACGAGCAGTACTTC
TRBJ1-1	NA	NA	TRBV7-9	CASSPQNTEAFF	TGTGCCAGCAGCCCGCAGAACACTGAAGCTTTCTTT
TRBJ2-7	NA	NA	TRBV9	CASSPHAQPSYEQYF	TGTGCCAGCAGCCCCCATGCCCAGCCCTCCTACGAGCAGTACTTC
TRBJ1-3	NA	once	TRBV19	CASSIPGSAYSGNTIYF	TGTGCCAGTAGTATACCAGGGTCGGCTTACTCTGGAAACACCATATATTTT
TRBJ2-1	TRBD2	few	TRBV18	CASSPSGTGEQFF	TGTGCCAGCTCACCTAGCGGGACCGGCGAGCAGTTCTTC
TRBJ2-7	NA	NA	TRBV6-5	CASSPTGFAQYF	TGTGCCAGCAGTCCCACAGGGTTTGCGCAGTACTTC
TRBJ1-3	NA	NA	TRBV4-2	CASSQVSTGTYTIYF	TGTGCCAGCAGCCAAGTGTCGACAGGTACTTACACCATATATTTT
TRBJ2-7	NA	NA	TRBV2	CASSDSLVYEQYF	TGTGCCAGCAGTGACAGTCTGGTGTACGAGCAGTACTTC
TRBJ2-1	NA	NA	TRBV25-1	CASSEFIGIGGNEQFF	TGTGCCAGCAGTGAATTCATTGGAATAGGGGGCAATGAGCAGTTCTTC
TRBJ1-2	TRBD1	NA	TRBV7-2	CASSRRQGVYPGYTF	TGTGCCAGCAGCCGTCGACAGGGTGTGTATCCTGGCTACACCTTC